The clone carrying this TCR beta chain appeared many times. The method was immunoSEQ multiplex PCR; TCRdb's version includes in-frame clones alone and lacks a portion of them. Of approximately 88,000 clones in the sample, roughly 75% were seen once. These data come from a study of a mutant IDH1 vaccine in newly diagnosed glioma. Study in general: Standard pretreatment was either radiotherapy, temozolomide, or, for most, radiochemotherapy with temozolomide.

The time point is: baseline, week 1 (first vaccination visit). Treatment indicated: pre-vaccination baseline after standard-of-care therapy. The CDR3 length is 13 residues. The chain carries TRBV1 and TRBJ1-2; TRBD1 is taken as the D call from the table, unchecked against the DNA. TRBV1 is given as a pseudogene. The sequences come from PBMCs, collected from a glioma patient treated with radiotherapy, temozolomide or both. This receptor was identified in a man aged 35-49 years with glioma. CDR3 sequence: CTSSLGRQGGYTF. CDR3 bases: TGCACCAGCAGCCTCGGCCGACAGGGTGGCTACACCTTC.